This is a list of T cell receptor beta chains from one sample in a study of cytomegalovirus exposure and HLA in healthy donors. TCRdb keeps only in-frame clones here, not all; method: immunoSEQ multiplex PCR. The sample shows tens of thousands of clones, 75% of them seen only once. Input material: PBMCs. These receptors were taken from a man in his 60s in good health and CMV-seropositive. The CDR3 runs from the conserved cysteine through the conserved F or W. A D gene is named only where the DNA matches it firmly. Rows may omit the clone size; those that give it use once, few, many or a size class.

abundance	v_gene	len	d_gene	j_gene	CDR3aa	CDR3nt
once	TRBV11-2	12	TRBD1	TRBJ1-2	CASSRDRGGYTF	TGTGCCAGCAGCCGTGACAGGGGCGGCTACACCTTC
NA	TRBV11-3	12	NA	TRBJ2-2	CASSRGIGELFF	TGTGCCAGCAGCCGCGGGATCGGGGAGCTGTTTTTT
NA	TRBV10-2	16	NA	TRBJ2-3	CASSEQTGTSTDTQYF	TGCGCCAGCAGTGAGCAGACAGGGACTAGCACAGATACGCAGTATTTT
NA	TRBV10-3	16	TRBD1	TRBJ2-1	CAISERGTGAGDEQFF	TGTGCCATCAGTGAGAGGGGGACAGGGGCAGGAGATGAGCAGTTCTTC
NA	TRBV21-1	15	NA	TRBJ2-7	CASSTTGSGPGEQYF	TGTGCCAGCAGCACCACAGGGTCGGGGCCTGGCGAGCAGTACTTC
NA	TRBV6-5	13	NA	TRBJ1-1	CASSIGQRTEAFF	TGTGCCAGCAGTATAGGACAGAGAACTGAAGCTTTCTTT
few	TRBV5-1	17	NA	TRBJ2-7	CASSPGQSTDLSYEQYF	TGCGCCAGCAGCCCAGGACAGTCTACAGACCTCTCCTACGAGCAGTACTTC
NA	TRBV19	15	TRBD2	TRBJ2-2	CASSPGLAGYGELFF	TGTGCCAGTAGTCCTGGACTAGCCGGCTACGGGGAGCTGTTTTTT
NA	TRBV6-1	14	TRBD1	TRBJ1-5	CATRQGPIDQPQHF	TGTGCCACTAGACAGGGCCCGATAGATCAGCCCCAGCATTTT
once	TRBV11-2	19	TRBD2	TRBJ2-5	CASSPYNLNPGLVRETQYF	TGTGCCAGCAGCCCCTATAACCTCAACCCGGGACTAGTGAGAGAGACCCAGTACTTC
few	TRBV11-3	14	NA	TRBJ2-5	CASSLGLEQETQYF	TGTGCCAGCAGCTTGGGACTTGAGCAAGAGACCCAGTACTTC
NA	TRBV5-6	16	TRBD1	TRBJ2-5	CASSLVLTGVKETQYF	TGTGCCAGCAGCTTGGTTCTGACAGGGGTGAAAGAGACCCAGTACTTC
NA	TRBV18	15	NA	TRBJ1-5	CASSSGVEGNQPQHF	TGTGCCAGCTCGTCTGGGGTGGAGGGGAATCAGCCCCAGCATTTT
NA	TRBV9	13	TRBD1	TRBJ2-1	CASSGTGGNEQFF	TGTGCCAGCAGCGGGACAGGGGGAAATGAGCAGTTCTTC
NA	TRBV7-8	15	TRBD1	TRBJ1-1	CASSLEQGMNTEAFF	TGTGCCAGCAGCTTAGAACAGGGGATGAACACTGAAGCTTTCTTT
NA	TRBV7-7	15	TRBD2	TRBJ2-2	CASSPREGNTGELFF	TGTGCTAGCAGCCCCCGGGAGGGAAACACCGGGGAGCTGTTTTTT
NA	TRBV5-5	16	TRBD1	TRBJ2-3	CASSLTGQEGTDTQYF	TGTGCCAGCAGCTTGACGGGACAGGAGGGCACAGATACGCAGTATTTT
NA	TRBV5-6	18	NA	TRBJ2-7	CASSLALAGWFSGYEQYF	TGTGCCAGCAGCTTGGCGCTGGCAGGGTGGTTTTCTGGCTACGAGCAGTACTTC
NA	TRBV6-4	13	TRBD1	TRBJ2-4	CASSMDRGNIQYF	TGTGCCAGCAGTATGGACAGGGGAAACATTCAGTACTTC
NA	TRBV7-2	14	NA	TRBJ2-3	CASSSRAGADTQYF	TGTGCCAGCAGCTCGCGGGCGGGCGCAGATACGCAGTATTTT
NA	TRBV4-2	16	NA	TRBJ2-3	CASSQLERLKTDTQYF	TGTGCCAGCAGCCAACTCGAGAGGCTTAAGACAGATACGCAGTATTTT
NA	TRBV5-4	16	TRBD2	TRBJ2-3	CASSMGAGGYTDTQYF	TGTGCCAGCAGCATGGGGGCGGGAGGGTACACAGATACGCAGTATTTT
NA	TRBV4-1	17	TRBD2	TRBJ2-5	CASSQDTERSGRETQYF	TGCGCCAGCAGCCAAGATACGGAGAGAAGCGGGAGAGAGACCCAGTACTTC
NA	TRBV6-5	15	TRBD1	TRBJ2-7	CASSSPGQGLDEQYF	TGTGCCAGCAGTTCGCCGGGACAGGGTTTGGACGAGCAGTACTTC
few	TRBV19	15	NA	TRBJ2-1	CASSTYRASYNEQFF	TGTGCCAGTAGTACCTACAGGGCTTCCTACAATGAGCAGTTCTTC
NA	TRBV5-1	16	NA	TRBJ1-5	CASSLVVSHSNQPQHF	TGCGCCAGCAGCTTGGTTGTCAGTCATAGCAATCAGCCCCAGCATTTT
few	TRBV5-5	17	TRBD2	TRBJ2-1	CASSLVTSGSWGNEQFF	TGTGCCAGCAGCTTGGTGACTAGCGGGAGCTGGGGCAATGAGCAGTTCTTC
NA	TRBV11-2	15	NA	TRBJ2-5	CASSSTGSYQETQYF	TGTGCCAGCAGTTCGACGGGATCGTACCAAGAGACCCAGTACTTC
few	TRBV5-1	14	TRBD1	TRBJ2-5	CASSLGDSQETQYF	TGCGCCAGCAGCTTGGGGGACAGTCAAGAGACCCAGTACTTC
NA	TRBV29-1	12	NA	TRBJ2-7	CSVADSSYEQYF	TGCAGCGTGGCGGACAGTTCCTACGAGCAGTACTTC
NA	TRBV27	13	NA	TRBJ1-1	CATSGIPNTEAFF	TGTGCCACCTCAGGCATCCCGAACACTGAAGCTTTCTTT
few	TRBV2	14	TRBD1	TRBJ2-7	CASSEQGAAYEQYF	TGTGCCAGCAGTGAACAGGGGGCGGCCTACGAGCAGTACTTC
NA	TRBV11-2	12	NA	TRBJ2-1	CASSADYNEQFF	TGTGCCAGCAGCGCAGATTACAATGAGCAGTTCTTC
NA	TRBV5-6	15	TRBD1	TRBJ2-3	CASSLRDRVADTQYF	TGTGCCAGCAGCCTCCGGGACAGGGTCGCAGATACGCAGTATTTT
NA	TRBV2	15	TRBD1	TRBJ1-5	CASSDWTGEGQPQHF	TGTGCCAGCAGTGATTGGACAGGGGAAGGGCAGCCCCAGCATTTT
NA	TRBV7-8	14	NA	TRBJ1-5	CASSLVQSNQPQHF	TGTGCCAGCAGCTTAGTACAGTCCAATCAGCCCCAGCATTTT
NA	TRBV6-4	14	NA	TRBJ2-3	CASSDSQGGDTQYF	TGTGCCAGCAGTGACTCGCAGGGGGGAGATACGCAGTATTTT
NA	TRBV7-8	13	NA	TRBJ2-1	CASSLGLDNEQFF	TGTGCCAGCAGCTTAGGACTAGACAATGAGCAGTTCTTC
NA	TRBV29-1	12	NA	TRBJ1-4	CSVEGGNEKLFF	TGCAGCGTTGAGGGGGGGAATGAAAAACTGTTTTTT
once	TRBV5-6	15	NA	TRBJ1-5	CASSWRGTRNQPQHF	TGTGCCAGCAGCTGGCGGGGAACAAGAAATCAGCCCCAGCATTTT
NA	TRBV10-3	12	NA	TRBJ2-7	CAISDPTREQYF	TGTGCCATCAGTGACCCGACACGGGAGCAGTACTTC
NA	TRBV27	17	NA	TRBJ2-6	CASSPRRVASGANVLTF	TGTGCCAGCAGTCCCCGGAGGGTTGCGTCTGGGGCCAACGTCCTGACTTTC
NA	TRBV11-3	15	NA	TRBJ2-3	CASSQGQSPTDTQYF	TGTGCCAGCAGCCAAGGACAGAGCCCCACAGATACGCAGTATTTT
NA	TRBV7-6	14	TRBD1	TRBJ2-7	CASSAYQQGYEQYF	TGTGCCAGCAGCGCCTACCAACAGGGGTACGAGCAGTACTTC
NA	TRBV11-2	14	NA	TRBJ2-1	CASSFTLEGDEQFF	TGTGCCAGCAGCTTTACACTAGAAGGTGATGAGCAGTTCTTC
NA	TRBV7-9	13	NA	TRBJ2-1	CASSYGSPNEQFF	TGTGCCAGCAGCTATGGTAGCCCCAATGAGCAGTTCTTC
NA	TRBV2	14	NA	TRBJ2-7	CASSEALPGHEQDF	TGTGCCAGCAGTGAAGCGCTTCCGGGACACGAGCAGGACTTC
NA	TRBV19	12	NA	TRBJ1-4	CASSRWREKLFF	TGTGCCAGTTCGAGGTGGAGGGAAAAACTGTTTTTT
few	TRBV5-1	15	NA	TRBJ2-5	CASSLVATQEETQYF	TGCGCCAGCAGCTTGGTAGCGACCCAGGAGGAGACCCAGTACTTC
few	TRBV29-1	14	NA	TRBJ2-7	CSVELVSGTYEQYF	TGCAGCGTTGAACTAGTATCGGGGACCTACGAGCAGTACTTC
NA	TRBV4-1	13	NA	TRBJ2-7	CASSQEPNYEQYF	TGCGCCAGCAGCCAAGAACCTAATTACGAGCAGTACTTC
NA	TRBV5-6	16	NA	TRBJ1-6	CASSSRDSGRNSPLHF	TGTGCCAGCAGTTCTAGAGACAGTGGCCGTAATTCACCCCTCCACTTT
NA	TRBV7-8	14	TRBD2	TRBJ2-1	CASGAGGFTNEQFF	TGTGCCAGCGGGGCGGGAGGTTTTACGAATGAGCAGTTCTTC